This entry lists 8 T cell receptor beta chains sequenced from one sample in a study of cytomegalovirus exposure and HLA in healthy donors. The PCR contained 60 Vbeta and 13 Jbeta primers. The data were produced by immunoSEQ multiplex PCR, yet TCRdb's version contains in-frame clones alone and is incomplete. The top ten hold 1% of the sample, which has 150,000 to 200,000 clones, 85% seen once. Sequencing input: PBMCs. The receptors here all came from a boy aged 2-15 years in good health and CMV-seronegative.

The chain recombines TRBV5-1 with TRBJ2-1; D might be TRBD1 (6 bases). The V gene's germline CDR1 is SGHRS and CDR2 YFSETQ. This CDR3 is built from 15 residues. V lost 3 bases and J lost 7, with 17 bases in between. The CDR3 nucleotides read TGCGCCAGCAGCTCAGGGGACGGCGTAGGGAATGAGCAGTTCTTC. Its translation: CASSSGDGVGNEQFF.

This clone was seen only once. The gene calls are TRBV5-6 and TRBJ1-6; 7 positions agree with TRBD1. Trimming took 6 bases from V and 4 from J; bases not matched to a gene: 4. The CDR3 has 14 amino acids. The germline CDR1 and CDR2 sequences are SGHDT and YYEEEE. CDR3 bases: TGTGCCAGCACCCCGGGACAGTATAATTCACCCCTCCACTTT. The encoded protein is CASTPGQYNSPLHF.

V and J are TRBV28 and TRBJ2-7, with 11 positions matching TRBD1. CDR3 size: 13 residues. CDR1 is MDHEN and CDR2 is SYDVKM in the germline V gene. Germline trimming cut 6 bases from V and 5 bases from J; bases unmatched to any gene: 3. The CDR3 sequence: CASRDRGPHEQYF. The CDR3 bases are TGTGCCAGCAGGGACAGGGGGCCCCACGAGCAGTACTTC. Supplemented by reference TRBV28 and TRBJ2-7, the full variable domain reads DVKVTQSSRYLVKRTGEKVFLECVQDMDHENMFWYRQDPGLGLRLIYFSYDVKMKEKGDIPEGYSVSREKKERFSLILESASTNQTSMYLCASRDRGPHEQYFGPGTRLTVT.

This clone has only a few counts. The chain uses TRBV19 and TRBJ1-5; TRBD1 matches 10 bases. The CDR3 contains 13 residues. J lost 6 bases, V lost 9 bases, and 5 bases had no gene match. CDR1 is LNHDA and CDR2 is SQIVND in the germline V gene (reference sequence). This chain's CDR3 is CASRDRGSQPQHF. Here the CDR3 DNA reads TGTGCCAGCAGGGACAGGGGAAGTCAGCCCCAGCATTTT.

V gene TRBV6-5 combines with J gene TRBJ2-1, with D perhaps TRBD1 (5 bases). Trimming took off 4 bases at V and 2 bases at J, with 9 bases between the two ends. Germline CDR1 reads MNHEY; CDR2 reads SVGAGI. The CDR3 is made up of 14 amino acids. In DNA, the CDR3 is TGTGCCAGCAGTTGGGGCCTTCCCTACAATGAGCAGTTCTTC. Its protein product is CASSWGLPYNEQFF.

The V call is TRBV5-1, the J call TRBJ2-4, with D perhaps matching TRBD1 (6 bases). V was clipped by 0 bases and J by 2 bases, with 9 bases between them. This CDR3 comprises 15 residues. The V gene's germline CDR1 is SGHRS and CDR2 YFSETQ. This chain's CDR3 is CASSLGGGTKNIQYF. The CDR3 nucleotides read TGCGCCAGCAGCTTGGGAGGGGGAACCAAAAACATTCAGTACTTC.

This clone was picked up a small number of times. The gene calls are TRBV19 and TRBJ1-6; D is undetermined. V was trimmed by 7 bases and J by 9 bases, leaving 10 bases between them. The CDR3 runs to 12 residues. Germline assignment: CDR1 LNHDA and CDR2 SQIVND (reference sequence). CDR3 DNA sequence: TGTGCCAGTAAGGTAGAGGGTTCACCCCTCCACTTT. Translation: CASKVEGSPLHF.

The J gene is TRBJ1-2, the V gene TRBV19; the D is unclear. Trimming took off 2 bases at V and 3 bases at J, with 13 bases between the two ends. Germline-derived CDR1 and CDR2 are LNHDA and SQIVND (reference sequence). This CDR3 has 15 residues. For the CDR3, the DNA is TGTGCCAGTAGTATATCCCTCCAGATCCACTATGGCTACACCTTC. This codes for CASSISLQIHYGYTF. The full variable domain, with the rest looked up from reference TRBV19 and TRBJ1-2, is DGGITQSPKYLFRKEGQNVTLSCEQNLNHDAMYWYRQDPGQGLRLIYYSQIVNDFQKGDIAEGYSVSREKKESFPLTVTSAQKNPTAFYLCASSISLQIHYGYTFGSGTRLTVV.